The 5 T cell receptor beta chains given below trace back to one sample, sequenced in a study of identical twins. TCRdb redid the calling of the 5' RACE reads with MiXCR, one entry per CDR3 protein. The sample has more than 650,000 distinct CDR3 sequences, around 6% seen once. Sequencing was performed on naive T cells sorted from blood. The receptor source for this set is a man aged 18 to 29 in good health.

This clonotype appeared many times. J is TRBJ2-5 and V is TRBV7-2, with D hard to call. This CDR3 is 16 amino acids long. Germline CDR1 and CDR2: SGHTA and FQGNSA. Between the trimmed V and J ends, which lost 2 bases and 1 base, there was a span of 14 bases. CDR3 protein: CASSLFPGLPQETQYF. The CDR3 DNA reads as TGTGCCAGCAGCTTATTTCCGGGTCTACCCCAAGAGACCCAGTACTTC.

V gene TRBV7-6 combines with J gene TRBJ2-1; D is unresolved. CDR1 is SGHVS, CDR2 FNYEAQ, per germline. V lost 1 base to trimming and J lost 14 bases, with 15 bases between them. The CDR3 loop spans 13 amino acids. The CDR3 is CASSLEAKSEKFF. The DNA for the CDR3 is TGTGCCAGCAGCTTAGAGGCAAAGTCGGAAAAGTTCTTC. The whole variable domain, filled in from reference TRBV7-6 and TRBJ2-1, reads GAGVSQSPRYKVTKRGQDVALRCDPISGHVSLYWYRQALGQGPEFLTYFNYEAQQDKSGLPNDRFSAERPEGSISTLTIQRTEQRDSAMYRCASSLEAKSEKFFGPGTRLTVL.

This clonotype occurred many times. The CDR3 DNA reads TGTGCCAGCAGTTATGGCTCGGGCAAGCCCCAGCATTTT. Translation: CASSYGSGKPQHF. The chain uses TRBV6-5 and TRBJ1-5, with D unresolved. Trimming cost V 3 bases and J 8 bases, with 11 bases left between them. Germline values: CDR1 MNHEY, CDR2 SVGAGI. The CDR3 extends over 13 amino acids.

The rearrangement links TRBV7-2 to TRBJ2-7; D remains ambiguous. From germline, CDR1 is SGHTA and CDR2 FQGNSA. Trimming cost V 0 bases and J 6 bases, with 12 bases left between them. The CDR3 totals 14 residues. The CDR3 nucleotides are TGTGCCAGCAGCTTAGCGCCCGGGCTCCTCGAGCAGTACGTC. This codes for CASSLAPGLLEQYV.

The sample holds a few counts of this clonotype. The chain uses TRBV20-1 and TRBJ1-5; no reliable D call. The CDR3 has 16 amino acids. The germline V gene encodes CDR1 DFQATT and CDR2 SNEGSKA (reference sequence). Trimming stripped 1 base from V and 0 bases from J, with 13 bases between. The CDR3 region is CSARGPGLNSNQPQHF. CDR3 DNA: TGCAGTGCTAGAGGTCCCGGGCTCAATAGCAATCAGCCCCAGCATTTT.